The 21 T cell receptor beta chains below come from one sample, sequenced in a study of blood T cell repertoires in COVID-19. Data came from immunoSEQ multiplex PCR; TCRdb stores just in-frame clones and leaves some out. The table includes some 83,000 clones, approximately 87% detected once. The sequencing input was peripheral blood. The receptors shown here come from a man at least 80 years old in a cohort sampled during active COVID-19.

The chain employs TRBV6-5 and TRBJ1-4, with 9 nucleotides matching TRBD1. Per germline, CDR1 MNHEY and CDR2 SVGAGI. The CDR3 is 15 amino acids. V shed 5 bases, J shed 7 bases, and the junction held 8 bases outside the gene matches. Written as DNA, the CDR3 is TGTGCCAGCAGTCAGGCCGGGACAGGGACTGAAAAACTGTTTTTT. As protein: CASSQAGTGTEKLFF.

The chain is built from TRBV23-1 and TRBJ2-5; the match to TRBD1 covers 9 bases. TRBV23-1 is given ORF status, its function remaining uncertain. Losses at the gene ends were 7 bases for V and 5 bases for J; bases not matched to a gene: 8. The CDR3 spans 14 residues. The chain's CDR3 is CASTQQGAEETQYF. In DNA, the CDR3 is TGCGCCAGCACCCAACAGGGGGCTGAGGAGACCCAGTACTTC.

The chain joins TRBV5-3 to TRBJ1-6; a possible D gene is TRBD1 (6 bases). TRBV5-3 is recorded as an ORF, its role being uncertain. The CDR3 has 15 amino acids. V lost 4 bases and J lost 5, with 13 bases in between. The CDR3 loop reads CARSLGQKDNSPLHF. CDR3 nucleotide sequence: TGTGCCAGAAGCCTCGGACAGAAAGATAATTCACCCCTCCACTTT.

The J gene is TRBJ2-3, the V gene TRBV11-3, with TRBD2 matching over 8 bases. With V trimmed by 7 bases and J by 1 base, 7 bases remained unmatched. Germline CDR1 SGHNT, CDR2 YENEEA. The CDR3 extends over 15 amino acids. The CDR3 coding sequence is TGTGCCAGCACTCCAGCGGGGGCCCGCACAGATACGCAGTATTTT. Translated: CASTPAGARTDTQYF.

The V and J genes are TRBV2 and TRBJ2-5, with D unclear. V lost 10 bases and J lost 1, with 13 bases in between. Germline V gives CDR1 SNHLY, CDR2 FYNNEI. This CDR3 contains 13 residues. The chain's CDR3 is CATIASRQETQYF. For the CDR3, the DNA is TGTGCCACCATTGCAAGCCGCCAAGAGACCCAGTACTTC.

V is TRBV11-2 and J is TRBJ1-5; D is possibly TRBD1 (5 bases). Trimming shortened V by 4 bases and J by 0 bases, and 7 bases separated the two germline ends. This CDR3 has 14 residues. The germline gives CDR1 SGHAT, CDR2 FQNNGV. As DNA, the CDR3 is TGTGCCAGCAGCTGGGGGGATAGCAATCAGCCCCAGCATTTT. Residues: CASSWGDSNQPQHF.

The V gene is TRBV18, the J gene TRBJ1-1; 7 nucleotides agree with TRBD1. CDR3 size: 14 residues. The V gene end was trimmed by 6 bases and the J gene end by 6 bases; junction bases not matched to a gene: 10. Looked up from germline, CDR1 is KGHSH and CDR2 is LQKENI. The CDR3 sequence is CASSATGIDPEAFF. CDR3 sequence (DNA): TGTGCCAGCTCGGCGACAGGGATTGACCCTGAAGCTTTCTTT.

This clone came up a few times. The rearrangement links TRBV18 to TRBJ2-7; TRBD1 agrees at 9 bases. The CDR3 is 14 amino acids. Losses at the gene ends were 3 bases for V and 4 bases for J; bases not matched to a gene: 4. From germline, CDR1 is KGHSH and CDR2 LQKENI. CDR3 loop: CASSPGQGRYEQYF. CDR3 nucleotide sequence: TGTGCCAGCTCACCCGGACAGGGGAGGTACGAGCAGTACTTC.

This chain links TRBV3-1 (or the pseudogene TRBV3-2) with TRBJ2-2; D gene ambiguous. In germline, CDR1 is LGHDT, CDR2 YNNKEL (reference sequence). The V and J ends lost 4 bases and 0 bases respectively, with 18 bases between them. This CDR3 is 18 amino acids long. This CDR3 is CASSRNTRVVSNTGELFF. For the CDR3, the DNA is TGTGCCAGCAGCCGTAACACCCGGGTAGTTTCGAACACCGGGGAGCTGTTTTTT.

The chain joins TRBV5-1 to TRBJ1-5; possibly TRBD1 for D (6 bases). Trimming removed 3 bases from V and 7 bases from J, with 17 bases in between. This CDR3 has 15 residues. Germline V gene lookup returns CDR1 SGHRS and CDR2 YFSETQ. The CDR3 DNA reads as TGCGCCAGCAGCTCAGGGTCCGGCCAGGGGCAGCCCCAGCATTTT. Translating it yields CASSSGSGQGQPQHF.

The chain is built from TRBV6-5 and TRBJ1-6; 7 bases match TRBD1. This CDR3 has 15 amino acids. Losses at the gene ends were 6 bases for V and 7 bases for J; bases not matched to a gene: 9. Germline CDR1 is MNHEY and CDR2 is SVGAGI. CDR3 in DNA: TGTGCCAGCAGGCTCAACAGGGGTATCAATTCACCCCTCCACTTT. It specifies CASRLNRGINSPLHF.

CDR3 DNA sequence: TGTGCCAGTAGTATACAGGGTTTTGGGGATGAGCAGTTCTTC. Translating it yields CASSIQGFGDEQFF. This chain uses TRBV19 with TRBJ2-1, with D maybe TRBD1 (5 bases). V was trimmed by 2 bases and J by 8 bases, leaving 13 bases between them. This CDR3 is built from 14 residues. CDR1 is LNHDA and CDR2 is SQIVND in the germline V gene (reference sequence). The full variable domain, its missing parts supplied by reference TRBV19 and TRBJ2-1, is DGGITQSPKYLFRKEGQNVTLSCEQNLNHDAMYWYRQDPGQGLRLIYYSQIVNDFQKGDIAEGYSVSREKKESFPLTVTSAQKNPTAFYLCASSIQGFGDEQFFGPGTRLTVL.

The chain has TRBV2 and TRBJ1-1; 8 positions agree with TRBD1. In germline, CDR1 is SNHLY, CDR2 FYNNEI. V dropped 6 bases and J dropped 5; count of bases not matched to a gene: 8. The CDR3 has 14 amino acids. The CDR3: CASSRQGAGTEAFF. Here the CDR3 DNA reads TGTGCCAGCAGCCGTCAGGGGGCAGGAACTGAAGCTTTCTTT.

The rearrangement uses TRBV9 and TRBJ2-3; a weak D match, TRBD2 (5 bases). This CDR3 spans 15 amino acids. Per the germline V gene, CDR1 is SGDLS and CDR2 is YYNGEE. V lost 4 bases and J 2 bases, leaving 14 bases between the germline ends. CDR3 nucleotide sequence: TGTGCCAGCAGCCCGAGGGTGGGGAACACAGATACGCAGTATTTT. As protein: CASSPRVGNTDTQYF.

The sample holds a few counts of this clone. The chain joins TRBV6-5 to TRBJ2-2, with D tentatively TRBD1 (5 bases). Trimming cost V 2 bases and J 5 bases, with 12 bases left between them. Looked up from germline, CDR1 is MNHEY and CDR2 is SVGAGI. CDR3 length: 15 amino acids. Here the CDR3 reads CASSYDPKGTGELFF. In nucleotides, the CDR3 is TGTGCCAGCAGTTACGATCCGAAGGGGACCGGGGAGCTGTTTTTT.

The chain employs TRBV7-2 and TRBJ2-5; D call uncertain. Looked up from germline, CDR1 is SGHTA and CDR2 is FQGNSA. Between the trimmed V and J ends, which lost 3 bases and 4 bases, there was a span of 12 bases. The CDR3 totals 14 residues. CDR3: CASSFVYSSETQYF. The CDR3 DNA is TGTGCCAGCAGCTTTGTTTACAGCTCAGAGACCCAGTACTTC.

The chain recombines TRBV5-4 with TRBJ1-2; maybe TRBD1 (5 bases). V lost 0 bases, J lost 4 bases, and 10 bases lay in between. There are 14 residues in the CDR3. The germline CDR1 and CDR2 sequences are SGHNT and YYREEE (reference sequence). CDR3 residues: CASSLAGQSYGYTF. Here the CDR3 DNA reads TGTGCCAGCAGCTTGGCTGGACAAAGCTATGGCTACACCTTC.

The table lists this clone with a count of one. The CDR3 coding sequence is TGTGCCAGCAGCTTGGAAGCAGGGGCGCACACCGGGGAGCTGTTTTTT. This sequence encodes CASSLEAGAHTGELFF. This sequence joins TRBV5-5 and TRBJ2-2; D might be TRBD1 (6 bases). The CDR3 sequence is 16 residues long. Germline V gene lookup returns CDR1 SGHKS and CDR2 YYEKEE (reference sequence). Trimming cost V 0 bases and J 3 bases, with 12 bases left between them.

The chain is built from TRBV7-2 and TRBJ2-3; D possibly corresponds to TRBD2 (7 bases). CDR3 length: 17 amino acids. Trimming shortened V by 4 bases and J by 2 bases, and 19 bases separated the two germline ends. CDR1 and CDR2 from the germline V gene are SGHTA and FQGNSA. Written as DNA, the CDR3 is TGTGCCAGCAGCTCCCCGGTGGTTCGGGGGGCCACAGATACGCAGTATTTT. This codes for CASSSPVVRGATDTQYF.

The V and J genes are TRBV7-6 and TRBJ1-3; 8 bases map to TRBD1. With 3 bases clipped from V and 2 bases from J, the junction kept 0 bases outside the gene matches. From germline, CDR1 is SGHVS and CDR2 FNYEAQ. This CDR3 is built from 14 residues. The CDR3 nucleotides read TGTGCCAGCAGCTTGACAGGGGCTGGAAACACCATATATTTT. Protein sequence: CASSLTGAGNTIYF. The full variable domain, rest sourced from reference TRBV7-6 and TRBJ1-3, is GAGVSQSPRYKVTKRGQDVALRCDPISGHVSLYWYRQALGQGPEFLTYFNYEAQQDKSGLPNDRFSAERPEGSISTLTIQRTEQRDSAMYRCASSLTGAGNTIYFGEGSWLTVV.

This chain connects TRBV13 to TRBJ2-2; TRBD2 matches at 9 bases. Germline trimming cut 1 base from V and 6 bases from J; bases unmatched to any gene: 15. Germline values: CDR1 PRHDT, CDR2 FYEKMQ (reference sequence). This CDR3 spans 19 amino acids. DNA for the CDR3: TGTGCCAGCAGCTTAGTGGGCCCCAAGCGGGGGGAGAGGGCCGGGGAGCTGTTTTTT. Encoded protein: CASSLVGPKRGERAGELFF.